This T cell receptor beta chain appears in the sequencing data of a study of tumor and adjacent non-tumor tissue in lung cancer (dated by TCRdb to the late 2010s). Notes on the research overall: The cohort included about eleven adenocarcinoma, 2 squamous cell carcinoma and 1 small cell lung cancer patients. In total, sequencing yielded some 130 million productive TCRbeta reads, which works out to an average of around 3.9 million reads per sample. For each patient, one tumor sample and one normal lung sample were taken, giving some 33 paired specimens that underwent TCRbeta CDR3 sequencing. Bulk TCRbeta repertoires were compared between lung tumor tissue and matched distant non-tumor lung tissue obtained from over 13 lung cancer patients. The approximately 15 enrolled patients, of whom 10 were men and 5 were women, were aged about 30 to 80 years and were diagnosed with TNM stage I to III disease.

The receptor library was made with multiplex PCR. Sequencing was performed on an Illumina HiSeq 2500. TCRbeta libraries were built by three rounds of nested PCR using primers (Table S4), following protocols modified from ARM-PCR. Before sequencing, PCR products of 200-500 bp were excised from the gel and purified with the QIAquick gel extraction kit. On the authors' methods: Trimmomatic was used to clean the reads, FLASH merged the cleaned reads into complete CDR3 sequences, and MiTCR assigned the sequences to V(D)J germline segments. VDJtools was used to compute clonal diversity as the inverse Simpson's index. Productive reads were defined as in-frame sequences without a premature stop codon. TCRdb cleaned the public reads at Q25 with fastp, built clones with MiXCR and kept in-frame beta chains. Every CDR3 protein is listed once, alongside the most common genes and DNA of its rows. It is TCRdb's table, rather than the study itself, that gives the V and J calls and clone size. The sample includes tens of thousands of distinct CDR3 sequences, with around 80% observed a single time. Of the sample, about half is held by the ten largest clones.

Taken from the germline V gene, the CDR1 and CDR2 loops are LGHNA and YSLEER. The CDR3 runs 15 amino acids, cysteine and phenylalanine included. Only the CDR3 region is kept as DNA, spanning 45 bases read in frame from base 1. Summary of the overall study and its limitations: Peripheral blood was not sequenced, so blood TCRbeta repertoires in these lung cancer patients were not examined. Younger patients had significantly higher TCR diversity, and higher tumor TCR diversity was associated with shorter overall and disease-free survival. Tumor tissue showed significantly higher TCR diversity (inverse Simpson) than normal lung tissue, at roughly 390 vs 170 (P = 0.0075, Mann-Whitney U test). Only about 15 patients were in the cohort, and the authors stated that larger samples and more detailed clinical data are needed. The sequencing platform is not named in the methods, and unique molecular identifiers are not mentioned. The top 100 clones made up a significantly larger cumulative share of the repertoire in normal lung than in tumor tissue.

Concerning this clonotype itself: Its binding antigen is unknown. A junction end diverges from the germline sequence, so it may reflect a read error.

RNA was isolated from bulk, unsorted tissue, and RNA quality was assessed with a NanoDrop ND-1000 and an Agilent 2100. Normal lung samples were distant non-tumor tissue taken more than 3 cm from the tumor edge. The donors were newly diagnosed lung cancer patients admitted for thoracic surgery in China from August to November 2014 who had not received prior chemotherapy. The study excluded patients who had received radiotherapy or chemotherapy before or who had another cancer at the same time. Surgical tissue pieces of roughly 1-2.2 cm3 were preserved in RNAlater solution and were kept at -80 degrees C until use.

The TCR was taken from a man aged 55 to 70 with non-small cell lung cancer. The rearrangement joined TRBV4-3 to TRBJ1-2; 9 bases in the junction line up with TRBD1. Sequencing was carried out using distant non-tumor lung tissue. CDR3 protein: CASGHRQGGVYVYTF. The DNA reads TGTGCCAGCGGCCACAGACAGGGGGGAGTCTATGTCTACACCTTC.